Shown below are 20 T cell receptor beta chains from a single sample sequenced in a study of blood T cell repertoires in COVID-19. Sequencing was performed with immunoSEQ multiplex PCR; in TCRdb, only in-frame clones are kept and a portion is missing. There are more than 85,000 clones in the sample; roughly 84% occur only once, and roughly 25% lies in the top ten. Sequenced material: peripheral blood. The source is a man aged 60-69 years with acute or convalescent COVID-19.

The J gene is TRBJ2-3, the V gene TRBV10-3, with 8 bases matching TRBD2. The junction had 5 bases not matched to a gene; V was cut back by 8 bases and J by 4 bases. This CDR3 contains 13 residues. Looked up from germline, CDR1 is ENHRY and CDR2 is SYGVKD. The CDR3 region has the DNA TGTGCCATCGGTATAGCGGGGCCAGATACGCAGTATTTT. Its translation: CAIGIAGPDTQYF.

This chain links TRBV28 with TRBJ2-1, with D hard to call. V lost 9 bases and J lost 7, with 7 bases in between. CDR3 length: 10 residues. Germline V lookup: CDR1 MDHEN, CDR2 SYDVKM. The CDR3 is CASSRNEQFF. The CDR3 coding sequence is TGTGCCAGTTCGCGGAATGAGCAGTTCTTC.

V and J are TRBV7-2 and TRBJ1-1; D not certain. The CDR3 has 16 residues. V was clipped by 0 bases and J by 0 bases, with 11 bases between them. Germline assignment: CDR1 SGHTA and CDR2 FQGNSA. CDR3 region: CASSLASFGVNTEAFF. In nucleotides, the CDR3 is TGTGCCAGCAGCTTAGCCAGTTTTGGAGTGAACACTGAAGCTTTCTTT. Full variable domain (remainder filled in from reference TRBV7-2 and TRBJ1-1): GAGVSQSPSNKVTEKGKDVELRCDPISGHTALYWYRQSLGQGLEFLIYFQGNSAPDKSGLPSDRFSAERTGGSVSTLTIQRTQQEDSAVYLCASSLASFGVNTEAFFGQGTRLTVV.

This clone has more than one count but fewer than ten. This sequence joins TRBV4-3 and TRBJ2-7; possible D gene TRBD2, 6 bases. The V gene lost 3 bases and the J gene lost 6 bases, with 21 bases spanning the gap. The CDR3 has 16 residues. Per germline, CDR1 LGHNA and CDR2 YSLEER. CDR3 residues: CASSQAWTTSWGEQYF. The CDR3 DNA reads TGCGCCAGCAGCCAGGCCTGGACTACTTCCTGGGGCGAGCAGTACTTC.

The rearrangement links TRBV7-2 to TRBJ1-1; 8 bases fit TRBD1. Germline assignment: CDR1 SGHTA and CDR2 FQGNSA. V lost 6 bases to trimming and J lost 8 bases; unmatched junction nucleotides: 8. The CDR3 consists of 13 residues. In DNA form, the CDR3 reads TGTGCCAGCAGACTGGACAGGGTGAGCGAAGCTTTCTTT. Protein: CASRLDRVSEAFF.

The CDR3 coding sequence is TGTGCCTGGGCTAGGGGCTCTGGGGCCAACGTCCTGACTTTC. Residues: CAWARGSGANVLTF. V and J are TRBV30 and TRBJ2-6, with TRBD1 as a possible D gene (5 bases). CDR1 is GTSNPN and CDR2 is SVGIG in the germline V gene (reference sequence). This CDR3 comprises 14 residues. Deletions cut 5 bases from V and 0 bases from J, with 8 bases between. Supplemented by reference TRBV30 and TRBJ2-6, the full variable domain reads SQTIHQWPATLVQPVGSPLSLECTVEGTSNPNLYWYRQAAGRGLQLLFYSVGIGQISSEVPQNLSASRPQDRQFILSSKKLLLSDSGFYLCAWARGSGANVLTFGAGSRLTVL.

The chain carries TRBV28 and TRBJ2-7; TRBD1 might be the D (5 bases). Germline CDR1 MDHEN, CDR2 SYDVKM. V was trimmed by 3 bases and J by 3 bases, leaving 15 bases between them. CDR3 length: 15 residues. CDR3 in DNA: TGTGCCAGCAGTTTGGTCACTCAGGGTGGCTACGAGCAGTACTTC. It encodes CASSLVTQGGYEQYF. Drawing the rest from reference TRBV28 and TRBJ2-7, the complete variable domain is DVKVTQSSRYLVKRTGEKVFLECVQDMDHENMFWYRQDPGLGLRLIYFSYDVKMKEKGDIPEGYSVSREKKERFSLILESASTNQTSMYLCASSLVTQGGYEQYFGPGTRLTVT.

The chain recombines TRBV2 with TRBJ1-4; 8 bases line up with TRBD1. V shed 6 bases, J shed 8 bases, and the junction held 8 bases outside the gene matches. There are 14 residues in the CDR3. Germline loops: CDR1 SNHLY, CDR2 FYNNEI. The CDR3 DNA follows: TGTGCCAGCAGCTTACAGGGGGTAAAAGAAAAACTGTTTTTT. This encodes CASSLQGVKEKLFF. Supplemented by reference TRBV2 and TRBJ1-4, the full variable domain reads EPEVTQTPSHQVTQMGQEVILRCVPISNHLYFYWYRQILGQKVEFLVSFYNNEISEKSEIFDDQFSVERPDGSNFTLKIRSTKLEDSAMYFCASSLQGVKEKLFFGSGTQLSVL.

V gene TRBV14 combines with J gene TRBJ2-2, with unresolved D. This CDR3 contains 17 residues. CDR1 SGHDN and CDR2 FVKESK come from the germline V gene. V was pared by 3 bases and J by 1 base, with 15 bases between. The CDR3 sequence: CASSQRRPTQNTGELFF. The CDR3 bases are TGTGCCAGCAGCCAGCGCCGGCCGACACAGAACACCGGGGAGCTGTTTTTT.

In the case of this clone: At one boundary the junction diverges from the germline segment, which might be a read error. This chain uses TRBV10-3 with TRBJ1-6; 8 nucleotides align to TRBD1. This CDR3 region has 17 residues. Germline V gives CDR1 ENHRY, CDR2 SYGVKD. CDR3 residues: CAITERQGSSYNSPLHF. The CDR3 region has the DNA TGTGCCATCACTGAGCGACAGGGGAGCTCCTATAATTCACCCCTCCACTTT.

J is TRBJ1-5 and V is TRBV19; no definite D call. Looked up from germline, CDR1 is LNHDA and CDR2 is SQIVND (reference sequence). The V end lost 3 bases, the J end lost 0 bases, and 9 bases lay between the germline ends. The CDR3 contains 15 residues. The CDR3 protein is CASSIGEYSNQPQHF. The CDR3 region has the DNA TGTGCCAGTAGTATCGGGGAGTATAGCAATCAGCCCCAGCATTTT. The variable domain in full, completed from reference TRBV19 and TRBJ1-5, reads DGGITQSPKYLFRKEGQNVTLSCEQNLNHDAMYWYRQDPGQGLRLIYYSQIVNDFQKGDIAEGYSVSREKKESFPLTVTSAQKNPTAFYLCASSIGEYSNQPQHFGDGTRLSIL.

The CDR3: CASSPPGTGGGSDYGYTF. The CDR3 bases are TGTGCCAGCTCACCACCGGGGACAGGGGGAGGCTCGGACTATGGCTACACCTTC. The V call is TRBV18, the J call TRBJ1-2; 11 nucleotides align to TRBD1. Trimming removed 0 bases from V and 3 bases from J; junction bases left unmatched: 9. The CDR3 length is 18 residues. Germline V CDR1 and CDR2: KGHSH, LQKENI.

The CDR3 sequence is CSVEGAGAADTQYF. CDR3 bases: TGCAGCGTTGAGGGGGCAGGGGCAGCAGATACGCAGTATTTT. The chain has TRBV29-1 and TRBJ2-3; D is perhaps TRBD1 (6 bases). The CDR3 has 14 residues. V shed 3 bases and J shed 4 bases, with 14 bases lying between them. The germline V gene encodes CDR1 SQVTM and CDR2 ANQGSEA.

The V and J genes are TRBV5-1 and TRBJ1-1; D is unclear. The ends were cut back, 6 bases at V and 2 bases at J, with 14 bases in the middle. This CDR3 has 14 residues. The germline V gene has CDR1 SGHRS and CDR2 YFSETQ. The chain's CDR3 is CASKRREGNTEAFF. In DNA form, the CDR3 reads TGCGCCAGCAAGAGGAGGGAGGGAAACACTGAAGCTTTCTTT.

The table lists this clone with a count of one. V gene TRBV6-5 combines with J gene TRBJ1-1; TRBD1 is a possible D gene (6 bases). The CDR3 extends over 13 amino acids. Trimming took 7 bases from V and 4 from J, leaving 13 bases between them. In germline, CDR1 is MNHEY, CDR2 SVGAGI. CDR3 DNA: TGTGCCAGCATAGAGGGGGTGTTCACTGAAGCTTTCTTT. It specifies CASIEGVFTEAFF.

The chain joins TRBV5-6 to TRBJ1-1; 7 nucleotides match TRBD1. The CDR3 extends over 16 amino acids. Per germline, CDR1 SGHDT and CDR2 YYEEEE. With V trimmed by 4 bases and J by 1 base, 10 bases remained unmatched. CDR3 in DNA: TGTGCCAGCAGCGGTACAGGGGCCCCTCGGAACACTGAAGCTTTCTTT. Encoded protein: CASSGTGAPRNTEAFF.

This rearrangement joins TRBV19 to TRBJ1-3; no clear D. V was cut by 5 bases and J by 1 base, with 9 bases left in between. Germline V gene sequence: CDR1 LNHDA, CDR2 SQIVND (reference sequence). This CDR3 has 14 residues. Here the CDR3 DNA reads TGTGCCAGTAGTGACGGCGGGTCTGGAAACACCATATATTTT. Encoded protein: CASSDGGSGNTIYF. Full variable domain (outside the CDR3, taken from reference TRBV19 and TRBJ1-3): DGGITQSPKYLFRKEGQNVTLSCEQNLNHDAMYWYRQDPGQGLRLIYYSQIVNDFQKGDIAEGYSVSREKKESFPLTVTSAQKNPTAFYLCASSDGGSGNTIYFGEGSWLTVV.

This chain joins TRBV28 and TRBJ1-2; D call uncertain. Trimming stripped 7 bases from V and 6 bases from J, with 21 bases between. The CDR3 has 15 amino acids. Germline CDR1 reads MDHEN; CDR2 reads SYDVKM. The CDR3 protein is CASTIIAKDLNGYTF. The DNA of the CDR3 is TGTGCCAGCACAATAATAGCGAAGGACCTAAATGGCTACACCTTC.

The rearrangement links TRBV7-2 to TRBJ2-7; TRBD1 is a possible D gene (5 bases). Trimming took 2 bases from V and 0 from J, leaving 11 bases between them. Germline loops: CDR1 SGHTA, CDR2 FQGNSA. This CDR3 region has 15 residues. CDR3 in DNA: TGTGCCAGCAGCTTAACACAGGCCACCTCCTACGAGCAGTACTTC. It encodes CASSLTQATSYEQYF.

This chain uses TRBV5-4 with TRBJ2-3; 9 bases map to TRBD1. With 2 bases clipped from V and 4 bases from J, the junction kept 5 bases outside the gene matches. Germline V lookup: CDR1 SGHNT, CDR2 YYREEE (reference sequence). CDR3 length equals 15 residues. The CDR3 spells CASSLPGQGADTQYF. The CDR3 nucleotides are TGTGCCAGCAGCTTACCGGGACAGGGAGCAGATACGCAGTATTTT.